This T cell receptor beta chain is from a study of Graves' ophthalmopathy and Graves' hyperthyroidism. Patients were left out if they had other autoimmune diseases, uncontrolled infections, pregnancy or lactation. Transcripts of RNA were the source for amplifying TCR beta CDR3 regions. An opening RT-PCR round employed HTBI primers and preceded a second-round multiplex PCR. TCRdb reprocessed the multiplex PCR reads with MiXCR, giving one entry per CDR3 protein. The data contain over a million distinct CDR3 sequences, 35% to 45% of them seen just once; the ten biggest clones take up roughly 10%. The CDR3 totals 13 residues. The germline V gene has CDR1 SGHTA and CDR2 FQGNSA. Note on this clonotype: A read error is possible here, since a much larger clone lies one base away.

The receptor was isolated from an adult man with Graves' hyperthyroidism. V is TRBV7-2 and J is TRBJ1-1; D uncertain. The sample taken for sequencing was peripheral blood or thyroid tissue (not recorded which). The CDR3 DNA sequence: TGTGCCACCGGGTCGGGATGGAACACTAAAGCTTTCTTT. Residues: CATGSGWNTKAFF.